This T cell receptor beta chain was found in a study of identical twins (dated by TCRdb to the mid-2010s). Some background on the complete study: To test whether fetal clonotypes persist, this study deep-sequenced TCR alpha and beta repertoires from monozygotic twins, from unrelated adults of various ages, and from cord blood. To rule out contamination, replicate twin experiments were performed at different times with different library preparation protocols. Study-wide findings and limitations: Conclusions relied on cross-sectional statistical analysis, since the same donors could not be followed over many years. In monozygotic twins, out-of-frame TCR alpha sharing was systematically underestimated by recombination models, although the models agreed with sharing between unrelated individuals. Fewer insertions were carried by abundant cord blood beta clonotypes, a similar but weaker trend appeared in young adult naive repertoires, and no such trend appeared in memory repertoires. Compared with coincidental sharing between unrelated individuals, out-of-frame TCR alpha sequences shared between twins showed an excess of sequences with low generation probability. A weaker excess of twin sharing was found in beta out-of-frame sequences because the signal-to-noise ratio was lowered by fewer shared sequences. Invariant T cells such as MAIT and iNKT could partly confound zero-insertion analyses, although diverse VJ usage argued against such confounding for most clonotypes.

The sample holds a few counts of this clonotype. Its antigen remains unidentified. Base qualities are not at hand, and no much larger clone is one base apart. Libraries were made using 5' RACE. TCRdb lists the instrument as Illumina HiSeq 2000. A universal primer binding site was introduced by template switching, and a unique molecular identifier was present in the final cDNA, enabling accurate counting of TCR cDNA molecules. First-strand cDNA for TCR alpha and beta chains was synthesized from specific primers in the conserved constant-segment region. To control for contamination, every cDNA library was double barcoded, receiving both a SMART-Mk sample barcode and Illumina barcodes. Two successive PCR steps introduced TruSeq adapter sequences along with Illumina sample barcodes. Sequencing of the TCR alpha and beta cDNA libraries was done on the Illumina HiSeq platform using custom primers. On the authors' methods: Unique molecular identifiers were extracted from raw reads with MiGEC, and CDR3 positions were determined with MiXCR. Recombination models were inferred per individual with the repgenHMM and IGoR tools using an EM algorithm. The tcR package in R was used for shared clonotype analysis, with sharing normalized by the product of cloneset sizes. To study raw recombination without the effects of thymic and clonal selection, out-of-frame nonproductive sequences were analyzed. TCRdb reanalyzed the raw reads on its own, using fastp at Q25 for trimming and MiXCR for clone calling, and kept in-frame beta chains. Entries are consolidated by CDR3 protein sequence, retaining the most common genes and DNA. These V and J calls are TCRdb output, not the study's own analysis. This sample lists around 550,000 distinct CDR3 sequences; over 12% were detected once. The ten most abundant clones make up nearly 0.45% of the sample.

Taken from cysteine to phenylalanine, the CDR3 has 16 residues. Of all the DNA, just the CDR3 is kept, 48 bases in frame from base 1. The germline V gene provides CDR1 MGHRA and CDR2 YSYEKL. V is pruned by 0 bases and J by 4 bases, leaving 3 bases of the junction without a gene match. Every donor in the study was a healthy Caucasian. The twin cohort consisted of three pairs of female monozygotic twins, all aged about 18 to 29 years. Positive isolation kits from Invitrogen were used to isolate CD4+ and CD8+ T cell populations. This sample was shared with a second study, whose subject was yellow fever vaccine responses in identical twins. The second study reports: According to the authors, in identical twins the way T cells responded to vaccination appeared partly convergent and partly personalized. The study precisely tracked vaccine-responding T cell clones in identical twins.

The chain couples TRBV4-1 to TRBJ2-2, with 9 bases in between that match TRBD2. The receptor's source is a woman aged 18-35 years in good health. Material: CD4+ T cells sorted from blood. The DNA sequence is TGCGCCAGCAGCCAAGATCCAGCGGGGGGCACCGGGGAGCTGTTTTTT. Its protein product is CASSQDPAGGTGELFF.